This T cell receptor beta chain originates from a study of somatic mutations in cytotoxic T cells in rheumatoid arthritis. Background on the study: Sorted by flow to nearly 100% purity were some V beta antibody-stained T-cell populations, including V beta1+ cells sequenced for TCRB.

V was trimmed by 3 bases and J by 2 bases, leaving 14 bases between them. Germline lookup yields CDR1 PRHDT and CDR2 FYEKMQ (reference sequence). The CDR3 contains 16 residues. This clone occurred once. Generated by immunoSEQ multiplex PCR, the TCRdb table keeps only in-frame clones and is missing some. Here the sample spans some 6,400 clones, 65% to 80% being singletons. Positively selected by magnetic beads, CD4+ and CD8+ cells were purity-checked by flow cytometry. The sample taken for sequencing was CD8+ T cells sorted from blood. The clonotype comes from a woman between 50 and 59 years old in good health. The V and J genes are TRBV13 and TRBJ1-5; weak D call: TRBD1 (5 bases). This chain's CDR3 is CASSFGAAGRNQPQHF. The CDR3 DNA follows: TGTGCCAGCAGCTTTGGGGCAGCGGGTCGCAATCAGCCCCAGCATTTT.